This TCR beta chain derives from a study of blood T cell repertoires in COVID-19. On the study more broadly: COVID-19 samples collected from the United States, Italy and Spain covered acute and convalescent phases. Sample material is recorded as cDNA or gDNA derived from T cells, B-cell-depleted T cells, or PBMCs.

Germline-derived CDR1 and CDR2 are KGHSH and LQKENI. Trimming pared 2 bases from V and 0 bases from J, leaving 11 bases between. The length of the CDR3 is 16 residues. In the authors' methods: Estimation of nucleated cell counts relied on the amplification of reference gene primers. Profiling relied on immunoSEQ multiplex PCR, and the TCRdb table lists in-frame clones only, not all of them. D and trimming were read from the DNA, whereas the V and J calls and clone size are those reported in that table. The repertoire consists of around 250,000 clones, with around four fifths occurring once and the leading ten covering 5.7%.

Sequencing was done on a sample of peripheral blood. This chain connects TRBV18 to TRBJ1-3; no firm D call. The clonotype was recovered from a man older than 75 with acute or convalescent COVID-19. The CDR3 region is CASSPSTQTSGNTIYF. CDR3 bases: TGTGCCAGCTCACCATCGACTCAAACCTCTGGAAACACCATATATTTT. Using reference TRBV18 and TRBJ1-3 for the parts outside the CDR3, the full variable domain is NAGVMQNPRHLVRRRGQEARLRCSPMKGHSHVYWYRQLPEEGLKFMVYLQKENIIDESGMPKERFSAEFPKEGPSILRIQQVVRGDSAAYFCASSPSTQTSGNTIYFGEGSWLTVV.